Listed below are T cell receptor beta chains from one sample, sequenced in a study of T cell changes during pregnancy in multiple sclerosis. Some clones are missing from TCRdb's copy, which holds only in-frame ones; the method was immunoSEQ multiplex PCR. The sample lists 50,000 or so clones; about 92% were seen once. This specimen was CD4+ T cells from peripheral blood mononuclear cells, taken after pregnancy. Receptors were obtained from a female donor with multiple sclerosis, enrolled in a pregnancy study. The CDR3 runs from the conserved cysteine through the conserved F or W. Clone sizes are given selectively: once, few, many, or a class where the clone is expanded.

CDR3aa	abundance	v_gene	j_gene
CASSPTGGRKNIQYF	NA	TRBV28	TRBJ2-4
CASSTRTGRTEAFF	NA	TRBV19	TRBJ1-1
CASSKGQGAGANVLTF	NA	TRBV6-1	TRBJ2-6
CASSLANLVTDTQYF	NA	TRBV5-1	TRBJ2-3
CAWSDWTGGQPQHF	NA	TRBV30	TRBJ1-5
CASSIHLAGTTDTQYF	NA	TRBV19	TRBJ2-3
CASSLRANTEAFF	NA	TRBV11-1	TRBJ1-1
CATSTDRLSNEKLFF	NA	TRBV15	TRBJ1-4
CASSPDRVQPQHF	NA	TRBV19	TRBJ1-5
CAWSPSGFSYEQYF	NA	TRBV30	NA
CASNPGLAGFGAGANVLTF	NA	TRBV5-1	TRBJ2-6
CSAGTSGSVVYEQYF	NA	TRBV29-1	TRBJ2-7
CASSRGGSSLYEQYF	NA	TRBV6-6	TRBJ2-7
CASSTGPGNTIYF	NA	TRBV28	TRBJ1-3
CASSVAPRVLANYGYTF	NA	TRBV9	TRBJ1-2
CASSQELRMGLAGVLSYEQYF	NA	TRBV4-1	TRBJ2-7
CASSIGFGRGALRGPEAFF	NA	TRBV19	TRBJ1-1
CSVGQGAYEQYF	NA	TRBV29-1	TRBJ2-7
CSATRWGGSNIQYF	once	TRBV29-1	TRBJ2-4
CASSLSIAGQGEKLFF	NA	TRBV5-8	TRBJ1-4
CASSERGWDTDTQYF	NA	TRBV25-1	TRBJ2-3
CSVGHRLTDTQYF	NA	TRBV29-1	TRBJ2-3
CASSYGSSYNEQFF	NA	TRBV11-2	TRBJ2-1
CASSSNYNEQFF	NA	TRBV11-3	TRBJ2-1
CASSLSLAGGVTGELFF	NA	TRBV7-9	TRBJ2-2
CASNLRASGTSYEQYF	NA	TRBV7-2	TRBJ2-7
CASSFRTSGIDEQFF	NA	TRBV9	TRBJ2-1
CASSSLARDTNRHEQYF	NA	TRBV28	TRBJ2-7
CSVGRRLEPEQFF	NA	TRBV29-1	TRBJ2-1
CASSEGAWAGGEKLFF	NA	TRBV6-1	TRBJ1-4
CASSLQGPSNEKLFF	NA	TRBV7-9	TRBJ1-4
CASSLHGQEPASSYEQYF	NA	TRBV7-8	TRBJ2-7
CATSRATSRETQYF	NA	TRBV15	TRBJ2-5
CASSSGPWEGVEQFF	NA	TRBV19	TRBJ2-1
CASSLSPSTGKNYGYTF	NA	TRBV28	TRBJ1-2
CASSVDRTRNEQFF	NA	TRBV9	TRBJ2-1
CASSPRTDTDTQYF	NA	TRBV9	TRBJ2-3
CASSSDPINRDTEAFF	NA	TRBV5-1	TRBJ1-1
CASSPDSVIAKNIQYF	once	TRBV7-2	TRBJ2-4
CASSVTDTLDTIYF	NA	TRBV9	TRBJ1-3